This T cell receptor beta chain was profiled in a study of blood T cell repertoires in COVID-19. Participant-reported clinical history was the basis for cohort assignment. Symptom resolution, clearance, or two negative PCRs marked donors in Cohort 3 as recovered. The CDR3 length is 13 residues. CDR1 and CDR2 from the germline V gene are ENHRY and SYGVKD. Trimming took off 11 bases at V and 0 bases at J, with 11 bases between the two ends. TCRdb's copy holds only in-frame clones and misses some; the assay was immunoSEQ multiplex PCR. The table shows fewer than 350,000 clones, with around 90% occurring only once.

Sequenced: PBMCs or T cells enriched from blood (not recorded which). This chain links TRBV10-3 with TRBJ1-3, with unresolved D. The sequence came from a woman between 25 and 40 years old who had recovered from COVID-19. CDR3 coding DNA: TGTGCCTGTAGACACGGCTCTGGAAACACCATATATTTT. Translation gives CACRHGSGNTIYF.